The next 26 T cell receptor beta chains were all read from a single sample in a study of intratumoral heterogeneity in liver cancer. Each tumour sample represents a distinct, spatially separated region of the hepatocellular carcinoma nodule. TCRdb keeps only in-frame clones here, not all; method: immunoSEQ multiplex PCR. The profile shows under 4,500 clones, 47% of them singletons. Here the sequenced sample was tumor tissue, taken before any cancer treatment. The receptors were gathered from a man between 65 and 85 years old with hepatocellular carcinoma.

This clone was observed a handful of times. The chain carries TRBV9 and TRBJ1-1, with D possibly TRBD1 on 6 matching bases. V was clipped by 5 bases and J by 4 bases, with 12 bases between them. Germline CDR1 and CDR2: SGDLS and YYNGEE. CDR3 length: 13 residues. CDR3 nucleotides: TGTGCCAGCAGGGCCCAGGGGTCCACTGAAGCTTTCTTT. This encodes CASRAQGSTEAFF.

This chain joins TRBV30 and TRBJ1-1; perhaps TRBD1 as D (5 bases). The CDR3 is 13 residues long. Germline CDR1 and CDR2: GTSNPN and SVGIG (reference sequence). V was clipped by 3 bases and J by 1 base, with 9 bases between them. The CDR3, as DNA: TGTGCCTGGAGGGGACTTCCGAACACTGAAGCTTTCTTT. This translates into CAWRGLPNTEAFF.

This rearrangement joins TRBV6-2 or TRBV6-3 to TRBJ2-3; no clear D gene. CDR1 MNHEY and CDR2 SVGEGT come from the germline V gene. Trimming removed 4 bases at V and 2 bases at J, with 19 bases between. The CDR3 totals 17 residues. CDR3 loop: CASSSTMSRPFTDTQYF. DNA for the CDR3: TGTGCCAGCAGTTCCACAATGTCTCGGCCATTCACAGATACGCAGTATTTT.

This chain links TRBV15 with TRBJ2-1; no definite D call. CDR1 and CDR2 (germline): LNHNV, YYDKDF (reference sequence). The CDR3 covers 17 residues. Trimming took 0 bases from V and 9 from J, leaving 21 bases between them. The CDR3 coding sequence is TGTGCCACCAGCAGAGATTTGCGGACCACCTCCCTGGGTGAGCAGTTCTTC. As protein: CATSRDLRTTSLGEQFF.

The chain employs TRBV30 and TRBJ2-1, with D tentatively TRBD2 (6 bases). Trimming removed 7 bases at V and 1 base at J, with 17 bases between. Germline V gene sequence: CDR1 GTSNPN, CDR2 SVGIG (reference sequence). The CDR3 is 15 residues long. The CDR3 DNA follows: TGTGCCTCGGCGGGGTCAAGGGGATCCTACAATGAGCAGTTCTTC. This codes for CASAGSRGSYNEQFF.

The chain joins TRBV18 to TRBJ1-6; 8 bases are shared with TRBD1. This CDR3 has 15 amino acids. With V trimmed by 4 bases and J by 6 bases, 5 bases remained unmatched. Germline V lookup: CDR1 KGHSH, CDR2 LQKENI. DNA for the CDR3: TGTGCCAGCTCACAAAGTACAGGGGGTAATTCACCCCTCCACTTT. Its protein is CASSQSTGGNSPLHF.

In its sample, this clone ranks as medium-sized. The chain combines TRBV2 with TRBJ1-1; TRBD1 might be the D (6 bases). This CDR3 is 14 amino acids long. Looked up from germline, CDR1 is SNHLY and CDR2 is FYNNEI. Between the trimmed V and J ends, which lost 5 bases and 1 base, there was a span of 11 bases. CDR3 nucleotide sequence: TGTGCCAGCAGTCCTCGGGACACGAACACTGAAGCTTTCTTT. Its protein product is CASSPRDTNTEAFF.

The CDR3 nucleotides are TGCGCCAGCAGCTTTGGTGGGACGGTATCAACCGGGGAGCTGTTTTTT. Its translation: CASSFGGTVSTGELFF. This chain connects TRBV5-1 to TRBJ2-2; D tentatively reads TRBD1 or TRBD2 (5 bases each). This CDR3 comprises 16 residues. The V gene lost 2 bases and the J gene lost 5 bases, with 16 bases spanning the gap. The V gene's germline CDR1 is SGHRS and CDR2 YFSETQ.

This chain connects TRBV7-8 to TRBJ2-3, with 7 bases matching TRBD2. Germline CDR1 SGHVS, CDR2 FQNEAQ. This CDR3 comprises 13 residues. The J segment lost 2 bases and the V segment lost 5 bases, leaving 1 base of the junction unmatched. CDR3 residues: CASSRDYTDTQYF. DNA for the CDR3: TGTGCCAGCAGCCGGGACTACACAGATACGCAGTATTTT.

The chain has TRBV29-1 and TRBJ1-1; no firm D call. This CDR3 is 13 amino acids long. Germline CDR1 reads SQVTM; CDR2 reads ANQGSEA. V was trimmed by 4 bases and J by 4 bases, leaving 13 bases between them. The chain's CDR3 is CSVGAKTLTEAFF. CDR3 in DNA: TGCAGCGTTGGCGCGAAAACTCTCACTGAAGCTTTCTTT.

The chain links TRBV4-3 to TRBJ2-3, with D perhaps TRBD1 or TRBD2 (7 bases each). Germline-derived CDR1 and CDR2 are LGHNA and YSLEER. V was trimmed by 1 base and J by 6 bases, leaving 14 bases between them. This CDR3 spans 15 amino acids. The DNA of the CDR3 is TGCGCCAGCAGCCAAGCCAGGGGGGGCCCCGATACGCAGTATTTT. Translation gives CASSQARGGPDTQYF.

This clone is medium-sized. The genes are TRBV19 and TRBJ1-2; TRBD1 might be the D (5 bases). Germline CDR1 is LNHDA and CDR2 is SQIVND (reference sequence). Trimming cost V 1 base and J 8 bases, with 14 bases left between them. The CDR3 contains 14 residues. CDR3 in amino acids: CASSIGGRVRGYTF. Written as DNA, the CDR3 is TGTGCCAGTAGTATAGGTGGCAGGGTACGAGGCTACACCTTC.

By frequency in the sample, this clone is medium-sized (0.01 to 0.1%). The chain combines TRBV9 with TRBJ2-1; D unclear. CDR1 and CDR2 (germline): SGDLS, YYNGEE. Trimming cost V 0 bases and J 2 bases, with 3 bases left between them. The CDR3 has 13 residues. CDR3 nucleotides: TGTGCCAGCAGCGTAGACACCTACAATGAGCAGTTCTTC. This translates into CASSVDTYNEQFF.

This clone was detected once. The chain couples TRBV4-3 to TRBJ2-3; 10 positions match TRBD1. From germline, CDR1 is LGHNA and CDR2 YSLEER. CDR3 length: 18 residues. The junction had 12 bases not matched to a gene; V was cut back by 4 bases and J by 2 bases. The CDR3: CASSLSTGTGAHTDTQYF. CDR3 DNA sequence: TGCGCCAGCAGCCTCAGCACCGGGACAGGGGCTCACACAGATACGCAGTATTTT.

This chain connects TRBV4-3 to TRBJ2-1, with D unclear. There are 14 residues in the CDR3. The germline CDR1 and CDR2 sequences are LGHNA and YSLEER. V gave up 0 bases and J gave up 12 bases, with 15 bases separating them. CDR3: CASSQDYETGRQFF. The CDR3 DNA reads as TGCGCCAGCAGCCAAGATTATGAGACTGGCAGGCAGTTCTTC.

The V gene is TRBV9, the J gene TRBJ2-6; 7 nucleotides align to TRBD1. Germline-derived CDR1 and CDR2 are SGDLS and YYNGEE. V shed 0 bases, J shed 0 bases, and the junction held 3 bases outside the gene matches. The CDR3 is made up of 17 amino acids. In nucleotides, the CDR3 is TGTGCCAGCAGCGTAGGGACAGGCCTCTCTGGGGCCAACGTCCTGACTTTC. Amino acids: CASSVGTGLSGANVLTF.

This CDR3 is CASSVAVGVNTEAFF. The CDR3 DNA reads as TGTGCCAGCAGCGTAGCGGTCGGTGTGAACACTGAAGCTTTCTTT. The chain carries TRBV9 and TRBJ1-1; D is undetermined. CDR1 SGDLS and CDR2 YYNGEE come from the germline V gene. The CDR3 length is 15 residues. Trimming removed 0 bases at V and 0 bases at J, with 9 bases between.

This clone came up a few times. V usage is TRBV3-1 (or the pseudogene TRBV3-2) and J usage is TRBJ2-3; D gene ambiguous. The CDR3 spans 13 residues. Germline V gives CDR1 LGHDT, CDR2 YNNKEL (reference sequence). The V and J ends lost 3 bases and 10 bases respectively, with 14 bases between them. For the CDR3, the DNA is TGTGCCAGCAGCCATTCGCGCCTTTCGGCGCAGTATTTT. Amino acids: CASSHSRLSAQYF.

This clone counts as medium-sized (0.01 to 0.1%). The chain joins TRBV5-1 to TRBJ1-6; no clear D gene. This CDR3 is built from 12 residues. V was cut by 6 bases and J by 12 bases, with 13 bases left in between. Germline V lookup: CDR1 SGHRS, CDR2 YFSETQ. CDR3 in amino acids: CASMGERGPLHF. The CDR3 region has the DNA TGCGCCAGCATGGGCGAGCGGGGACCCCTCCACTTT.

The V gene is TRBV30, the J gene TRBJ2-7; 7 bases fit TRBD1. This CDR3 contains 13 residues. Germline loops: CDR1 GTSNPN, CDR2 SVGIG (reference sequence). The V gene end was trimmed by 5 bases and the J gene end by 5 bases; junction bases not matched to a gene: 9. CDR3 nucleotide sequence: TGTGCCTGGGCTCGGGACAGTTACAACGAGCAGTACTTC. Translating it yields CAWARDSYNEQYF.

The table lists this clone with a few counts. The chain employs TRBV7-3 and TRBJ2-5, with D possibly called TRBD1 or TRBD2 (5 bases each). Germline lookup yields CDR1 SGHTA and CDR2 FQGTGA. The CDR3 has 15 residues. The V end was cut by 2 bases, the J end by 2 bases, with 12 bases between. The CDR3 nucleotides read TGTGCCAGCAGCTTAGGGGGTACCATACAAGAGACCCAGTACTTC. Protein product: CASSLGGTIQETQYF.

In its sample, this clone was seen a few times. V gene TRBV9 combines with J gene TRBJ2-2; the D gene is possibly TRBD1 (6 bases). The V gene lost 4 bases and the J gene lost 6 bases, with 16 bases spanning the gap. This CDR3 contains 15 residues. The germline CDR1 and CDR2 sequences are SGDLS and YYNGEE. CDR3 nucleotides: TGTGCCAGCAGCCGGGTGGGACACGGGGCCGGGGAGCTGTTTTTT. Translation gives CASSRVGHGAGELFF.

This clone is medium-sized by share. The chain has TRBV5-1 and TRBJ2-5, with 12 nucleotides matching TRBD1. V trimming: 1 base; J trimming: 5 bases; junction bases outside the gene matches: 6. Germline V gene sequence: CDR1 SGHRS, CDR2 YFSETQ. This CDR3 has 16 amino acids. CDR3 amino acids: CASSLRDRGLGETQYF. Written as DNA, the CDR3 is TGCGCCAGCAGCTTGAGGGACAGGGGGCTAGGGGAGACCCAGTACTTC.

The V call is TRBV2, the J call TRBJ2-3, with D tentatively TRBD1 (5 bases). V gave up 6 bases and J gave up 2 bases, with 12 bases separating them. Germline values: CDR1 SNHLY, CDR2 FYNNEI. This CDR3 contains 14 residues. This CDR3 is CASRDIHPTDTQYF. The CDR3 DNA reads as TGTGCCAGCAGGGACATTCACCCCACAGATACGCAGTATTTT.

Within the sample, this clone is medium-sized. In DNA form, the CDR3 reads TGTGCCAGCAGCGTGACAGGGGGCTGGGGTCAGCCCCAGCATTTT. Amino acid sequence: CASSVTGGWGQPQHF. This chain uses TRBV9 with TRBJ1-5; 10 bases map to TRBD1. Trimming removed 2 bases from V and 6 bases from J; junction bases left unmatched: 5. Per the germline V gene, CDR1 is SGDLS and CDR2 is YYNGEE. The length of the CDR3 is 15 residues.

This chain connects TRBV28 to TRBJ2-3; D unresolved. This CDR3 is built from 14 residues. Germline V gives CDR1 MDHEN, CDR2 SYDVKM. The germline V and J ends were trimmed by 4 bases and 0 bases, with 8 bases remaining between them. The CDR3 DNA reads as TGTGCCAGCAGTTCCCTGGACAGCACAGATACGCAGTATTTT. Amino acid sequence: CASSSLDSTDTQYF.